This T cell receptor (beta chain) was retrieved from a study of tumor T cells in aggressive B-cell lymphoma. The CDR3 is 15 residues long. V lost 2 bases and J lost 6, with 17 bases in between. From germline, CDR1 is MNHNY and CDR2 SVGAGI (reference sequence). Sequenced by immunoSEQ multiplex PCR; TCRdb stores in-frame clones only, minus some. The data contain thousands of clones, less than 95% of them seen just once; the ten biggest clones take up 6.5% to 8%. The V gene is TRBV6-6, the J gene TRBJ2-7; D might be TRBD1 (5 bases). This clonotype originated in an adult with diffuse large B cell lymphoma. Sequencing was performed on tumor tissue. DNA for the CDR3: TGTGCCAGCAGTTACCCTTTGGGGCGAGACGGCGAGCAGTACTTC. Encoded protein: CASSYPLGRDGEQYF.